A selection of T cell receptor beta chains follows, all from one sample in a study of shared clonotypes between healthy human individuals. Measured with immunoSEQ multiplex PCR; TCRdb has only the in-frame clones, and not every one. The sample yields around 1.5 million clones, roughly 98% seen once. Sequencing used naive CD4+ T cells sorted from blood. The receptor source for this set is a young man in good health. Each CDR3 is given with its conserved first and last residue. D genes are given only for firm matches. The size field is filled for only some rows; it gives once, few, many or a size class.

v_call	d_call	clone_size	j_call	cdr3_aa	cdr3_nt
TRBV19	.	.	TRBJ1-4	CASSTDPAGHNEKLFF	TGTGCCAGTAGTACCGACCCGGCCGGCCATAATGAAAAACTGTTTTTT
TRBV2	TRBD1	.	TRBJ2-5	CASSFDRGRETQYF	TGTGCCAGCAGTTTCGACAGGGGTAGGGAGACCCAGTACTTC
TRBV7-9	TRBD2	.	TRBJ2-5	CASSAKWGASGKTQETQYF	TGTGCCAGCAGCGCGAAATGGGGGGCTAGCGGGAAGACGCAAGAGACCCAGTACTTC
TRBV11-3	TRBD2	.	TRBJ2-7	CASSLGGATSGSYEQYF	TGTGCCAGCAGCTTGGGGGGTGCGACTAGCGGGAGCTACGAGCAGTACTTC
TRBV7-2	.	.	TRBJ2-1	CASSLGWVSLEQFF	TGTGCCAGCAGCTTAGGGTGGGTATCTCTTGAGCAGTTCTTC
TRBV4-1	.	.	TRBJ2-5	CASSQGVGTQYF	TGCGCCAGCAGCCAAGGAGTGGGAACCCAGTACTTC
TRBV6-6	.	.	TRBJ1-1	CASKGRNTEAFF	TGTGCCAGCAAGGGGAGGAACACTGAAGCTTTCTTT
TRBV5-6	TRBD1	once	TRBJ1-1	CASSFPWTGVQNTEAFF	TGTGCCAGCAGCTTTCCTTGGACAGGGGTTCAGAACACTGAAGCTTTCTTT
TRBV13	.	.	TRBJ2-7	CASSLGASRSYEQYF	TGTGCCAGCAGCTTAGGAGCTAGTCGGTCCTACGAGCAGTACTTC
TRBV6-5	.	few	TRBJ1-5	CASSLGGNSNQPQHF	TGTGCCAGCAGTCTTGGGGGGAATAGCAATCAGCCCCAGCATTTT
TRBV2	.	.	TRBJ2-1	CASREKEPAYNEQFF	TGTGCCAGCAGGGAGAAGGAACCCGCCTACAATGAGCAGTTCTTC
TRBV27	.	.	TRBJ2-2	CASTKRARDGGELFF	TGTGCCAGCACCAAAAGAGCCCGAGACGGCGGGGAGCTGTTTTTT
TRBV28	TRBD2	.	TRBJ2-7	CASSLQLEGGYTYEQYF	TGTGCCAGCAGTTTACAACTCGAGGGAGGGTACACCTACGAGCAGTACTTC
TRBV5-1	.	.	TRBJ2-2	CASSVGVVTGELFF	TGCGCCAGCAGCGTTGGCGTGGTCACCGGGGAGCTGTTTTTT
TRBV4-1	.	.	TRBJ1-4	CASSQDYARGRVEKLFF	TGCGCCAGCAGCCAAGATTACGCGAGGGGAAGGGTCGAAAAACTGTTTTTT
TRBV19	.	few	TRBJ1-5	CASSIAHNQPQHF	TGTGCCAGTAGTATAGCCCACAATCAGCCCCAGCATTTT
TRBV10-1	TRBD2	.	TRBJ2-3	CASSDCGGAGPETPTDTQYF	TGCGCCAGCAGTGATTGCGGGGGGGCCGGTCCGGAGACTCCAACGGATACGCAGTATTTT
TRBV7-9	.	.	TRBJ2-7	CASNLGTQGSYEQYF	TGTGCCAGCAACCTCGGGACACAGGGCTCCTACGAGCAGTACTTC
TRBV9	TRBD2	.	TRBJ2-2	CASSVGGGPTGELFF	TGTGCCAGCAGCGTGGGGGGAGGGCCCACCGGGGAGCTGTTTTTT
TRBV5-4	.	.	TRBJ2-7	CASSGKGAGGSYEQYF	TGTGCCAGCAGCGGGAAGGGGGCGGGAGGTTCCTACGAGCAGTACTTC
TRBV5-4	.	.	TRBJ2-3	CASSLGTISATRDTQYF	TGTGCCAGCAGCTTGGGGACTATCTCGGCCACCAGAGATACGCAGTATTTT
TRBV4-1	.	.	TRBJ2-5	CASSQVSTAAQGTQETQYF	TGCGCCAGCAGCCAAGTCTCAACCGCCGCTCAGGGAACTCAAGAGACCCAGTACTTC
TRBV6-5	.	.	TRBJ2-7	CASSYNLYEQYF	TGTGCCAGCAGTTACAACCTCTACGAGCAGTACTTC
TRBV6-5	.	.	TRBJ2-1	CASSTRGRGYNEQFF	TGTGCCAGCAGCACTAGAGGGCGGGGATACAATGAGCAGTTCTTC
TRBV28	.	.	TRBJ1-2	CASSLRSYGYTF	TGTGCCAGCAGCCTCAGGTCCTATGGCTACACCTTC
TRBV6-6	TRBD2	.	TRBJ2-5	CASSLSAGGPGNF	TGTGCCAGCAGCCTAAGCGCGGGAGGGCCGGGAAACTTC
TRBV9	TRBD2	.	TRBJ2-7	CASSPTREAYYEQYF	TGTGCCAGCAGCCCCACACGGGAGGCTTACTACGAGCAGTACTTC
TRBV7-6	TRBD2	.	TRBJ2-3	CASSLPGAGGTDTQYF	TGTGCCAGCAGCTTACCGGGAGCGGGAGGCACAGATACGCAGTATTTT
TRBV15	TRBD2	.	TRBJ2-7	CATSRDWLVAGDYEQYF	TGTGCCACCAGCAGAGACTGGTTGGTAGCGGGGGACTACGAGCAGTACTTC
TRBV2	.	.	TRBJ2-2	CASGNRVAGELFF	TGTGCCAGCGGGAACAGGGTGGCCGGGGAGCTGTTTTTT
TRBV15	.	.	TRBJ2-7	CATSRESGWYEQYF	TGTGCCACCAGCAGAGAGTCAGGGTGGTACGAGCAGTACTTC
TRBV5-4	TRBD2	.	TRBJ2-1	CASSLALAARNEQFF	TGTGCCAGCAGCTTGGCCCTAGCGGCCAGGAATGAGCAGTTCTTC
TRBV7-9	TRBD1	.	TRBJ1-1	CASSLALTGGGPLNTEAFF	TGTGCCAGCAGCTTAGCGCTAACAGGGGGCGGTCCGTTGAACACTGAAGCTTTCTTT
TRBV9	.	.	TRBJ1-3	CASSVDGGRNTIYF	TGTGCCAGCAGCGTAGATGGAGGGAGGAACACCATATATTTT
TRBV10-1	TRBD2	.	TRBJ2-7	CASSESILAGDEQYF	TGCGCCAGCAGTGAGTCGATACTAGCGGGGGACGAGCAGTACTTC
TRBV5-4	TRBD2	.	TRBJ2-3	CASTNGLAVTDTQYF	TGTGCCAGCACCAACGGACTAGCGGTCACAGATACGCAGTATTTT
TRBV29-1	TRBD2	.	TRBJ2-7	CSVGGTSGMGEQYF	TGCAGCGTTGGAGGGACTAGCGGGATGGGCGAGCAGTACTTC
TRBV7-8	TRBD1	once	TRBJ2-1	CASSHTDRGFHEQFF	TGTGCCAGCAGCCATACGGACAGGGGCTTCCACGAGCAGTTCTTC
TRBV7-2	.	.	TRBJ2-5	CASSLRRTHETQYF	TGTGCCAGCAGCTTACGCCGGACTCACGAGACCCAGTACTTC
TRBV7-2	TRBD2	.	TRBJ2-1	CASSLALAGGPREQFF	TGTGCCAGCAGCTTAGCCCTAGCGGGAGGGCCTCGGGAGCAGTTCTTC
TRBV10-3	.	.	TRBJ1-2	CAITSSGTDSAYTF	TGTGCCATCACTTCCTCCGGGACGGACTCGGCCTACACCTTC
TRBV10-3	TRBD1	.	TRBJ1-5	CAISEFVVDRNNKPQHF	TGTGCCATCAGTGAGTTCGTTGTGGACAGGAATAATAAGCCCCAGCATTTT
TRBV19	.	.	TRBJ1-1	CASRQDSRREGGTEAFF	TGTGCCAGTAGACAAGACAGCCGACGCGAAGGGGGCACTGAAGCTTTCTTT
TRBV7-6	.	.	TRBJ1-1	CASSTQNVGTEAFF	TGTGCCAGCAGCACACAAAACGTGGGCACTGAAGCTTTCTTT
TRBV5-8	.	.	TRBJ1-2	CASSAPEKLLYGYTF	TGTGCCAGCAGCGCCCCGGAAAAGCTTTTGTATGGCTACACCTTC
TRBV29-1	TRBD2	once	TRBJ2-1	CSVLLSGRAWGDNEQFF	TGCAGCGTTCTTCTCAGCGGGAGGGCTTGGGGGGACAATGAGCAGTTCTTC
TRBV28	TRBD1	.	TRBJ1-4	CASSLIRGLATNEKLFF	TGTGCCAGCAGTTTAATTAGGGGGCTTGCAACTAATGAAAAACTGTTTTTT
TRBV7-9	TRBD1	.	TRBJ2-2	CARTGTANTGELFF	TGTGCCAGGACGGGGACAGCCAACACCGGGGAGCTGTTTTTT